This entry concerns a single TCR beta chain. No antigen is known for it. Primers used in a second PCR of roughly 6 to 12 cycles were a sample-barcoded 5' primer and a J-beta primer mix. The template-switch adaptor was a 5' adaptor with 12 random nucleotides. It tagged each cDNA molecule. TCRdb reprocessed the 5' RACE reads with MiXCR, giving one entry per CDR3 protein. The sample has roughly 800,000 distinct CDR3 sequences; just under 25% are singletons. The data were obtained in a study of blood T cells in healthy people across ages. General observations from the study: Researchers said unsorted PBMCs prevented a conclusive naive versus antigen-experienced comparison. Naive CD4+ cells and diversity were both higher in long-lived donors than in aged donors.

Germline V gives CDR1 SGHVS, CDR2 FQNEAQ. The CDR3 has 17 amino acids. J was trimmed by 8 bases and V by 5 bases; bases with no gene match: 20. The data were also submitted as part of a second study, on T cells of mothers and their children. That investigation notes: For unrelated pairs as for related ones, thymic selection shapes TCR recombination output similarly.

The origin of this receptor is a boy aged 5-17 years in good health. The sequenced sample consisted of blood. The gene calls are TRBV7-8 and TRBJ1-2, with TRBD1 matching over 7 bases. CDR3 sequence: CASSHIQGTRGYVGYTF. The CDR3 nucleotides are TGTGCCAGCAGCCATATACAGGGGACCCGAGGATATGTGGGCTACACCTTC.